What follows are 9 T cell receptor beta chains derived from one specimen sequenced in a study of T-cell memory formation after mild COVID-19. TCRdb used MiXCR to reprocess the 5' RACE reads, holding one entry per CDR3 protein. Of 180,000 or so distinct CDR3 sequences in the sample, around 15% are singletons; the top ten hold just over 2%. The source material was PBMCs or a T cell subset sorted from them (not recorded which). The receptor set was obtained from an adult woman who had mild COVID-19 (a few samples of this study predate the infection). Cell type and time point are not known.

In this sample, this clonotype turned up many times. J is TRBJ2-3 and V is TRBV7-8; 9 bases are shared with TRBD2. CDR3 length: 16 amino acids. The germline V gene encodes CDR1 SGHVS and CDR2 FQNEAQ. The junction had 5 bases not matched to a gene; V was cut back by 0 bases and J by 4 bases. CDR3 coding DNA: TGTGCCAGCAGCTTAGCGGCTAGCGGGGTTCCAGATACGCAGTATTTT. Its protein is CASSLAASGVPDTQYF.

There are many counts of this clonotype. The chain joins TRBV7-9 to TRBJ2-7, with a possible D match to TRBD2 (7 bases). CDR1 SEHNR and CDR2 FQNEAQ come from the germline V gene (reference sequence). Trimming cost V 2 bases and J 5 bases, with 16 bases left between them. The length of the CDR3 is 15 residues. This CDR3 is CASSLNSGGYNEQYF. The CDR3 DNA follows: TGTGCCAGCAGCTTAAACTCGGGGGGCTACAACGAGCAGTACTTC.

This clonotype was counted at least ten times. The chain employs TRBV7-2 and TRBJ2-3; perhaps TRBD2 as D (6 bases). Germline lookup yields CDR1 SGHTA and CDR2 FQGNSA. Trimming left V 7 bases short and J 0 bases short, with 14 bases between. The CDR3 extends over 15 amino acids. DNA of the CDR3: TGTGCCAGCACCCGTCGAAGCGGGAGCACAGATACGCAGTATTTT. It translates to CASTRRSGSTDTQYF.

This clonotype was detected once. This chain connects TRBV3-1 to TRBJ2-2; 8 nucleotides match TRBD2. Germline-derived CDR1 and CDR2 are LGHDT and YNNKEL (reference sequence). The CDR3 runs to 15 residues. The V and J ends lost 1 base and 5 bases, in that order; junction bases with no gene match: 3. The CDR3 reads CASSQGPGGTGELFF. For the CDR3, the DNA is TGTGCCAGCAGCCAAGGGCCGGGGGGGACCGGGGAGCTGTTTTTT.

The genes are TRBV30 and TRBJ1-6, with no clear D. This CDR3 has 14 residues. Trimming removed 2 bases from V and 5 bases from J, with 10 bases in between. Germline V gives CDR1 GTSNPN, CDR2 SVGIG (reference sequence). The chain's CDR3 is CAWSFGDNNSPLHF. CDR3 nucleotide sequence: TGTGCCTGGAGTTTTGGAGACAATAATTCACCCCTCCACTTT. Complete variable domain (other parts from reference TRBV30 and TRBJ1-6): SQTIHQWPATLVQPVGSPLSLECTVEGTSNPNLYWYRQAAGRGLQLLFYSVGIGQISSEVPQNLSASRPQDRQFILSSKKLLLSDSGFYLCAWSFGDNNSPLHFGNGTRLTVT.

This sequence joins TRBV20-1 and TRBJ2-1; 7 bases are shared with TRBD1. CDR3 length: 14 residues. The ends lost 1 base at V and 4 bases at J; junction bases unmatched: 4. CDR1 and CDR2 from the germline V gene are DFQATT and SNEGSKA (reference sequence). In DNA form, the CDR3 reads TGCAGTGCTAGAGCGACAGGGAGATACAATGAGCAGTTCTTC. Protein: CSARATGRYNEQFF.

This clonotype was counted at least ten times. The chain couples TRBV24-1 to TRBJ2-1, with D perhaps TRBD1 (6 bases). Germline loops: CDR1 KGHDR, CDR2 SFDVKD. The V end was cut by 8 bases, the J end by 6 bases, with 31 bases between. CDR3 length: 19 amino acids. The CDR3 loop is CATTRGPDLRDNQPNEQFF. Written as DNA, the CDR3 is TGTGCCACCACCCGAGGCCCAGATCTTCGGGACAATCAGCCCAATGAGCAGTTCTTC.

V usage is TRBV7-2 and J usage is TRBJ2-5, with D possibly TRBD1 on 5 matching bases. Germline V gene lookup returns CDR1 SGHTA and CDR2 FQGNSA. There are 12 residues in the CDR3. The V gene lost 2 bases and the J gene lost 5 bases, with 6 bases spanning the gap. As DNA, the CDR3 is TGTGCCAGCAGCTTATGGGGCGAGACCCAGTACTTC. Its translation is CASSLWGETQYF.

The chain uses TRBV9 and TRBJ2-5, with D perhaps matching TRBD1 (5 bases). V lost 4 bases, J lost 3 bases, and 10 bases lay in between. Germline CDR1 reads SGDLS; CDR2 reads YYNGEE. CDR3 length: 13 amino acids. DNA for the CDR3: TGTGCCAGCAGCCAGGGCAGGGAAGAGACCCAGTACTTC. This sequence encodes CASSQGREETQYF.